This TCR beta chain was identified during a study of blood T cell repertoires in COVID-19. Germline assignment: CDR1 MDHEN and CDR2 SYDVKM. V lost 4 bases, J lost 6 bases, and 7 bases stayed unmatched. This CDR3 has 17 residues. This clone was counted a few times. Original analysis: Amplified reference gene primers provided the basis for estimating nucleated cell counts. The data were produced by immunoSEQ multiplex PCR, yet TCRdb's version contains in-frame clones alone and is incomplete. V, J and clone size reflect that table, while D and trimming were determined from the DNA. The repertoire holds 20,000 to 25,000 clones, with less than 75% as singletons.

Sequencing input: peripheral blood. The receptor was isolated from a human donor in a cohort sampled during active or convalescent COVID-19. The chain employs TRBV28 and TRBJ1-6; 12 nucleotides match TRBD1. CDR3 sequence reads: CASSSYRDRGLNSPLHF. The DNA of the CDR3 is TGTGCCAGCAGTTCCTACCGGGACAGGGGGCTTAATTCACCCCTCCACTTT.